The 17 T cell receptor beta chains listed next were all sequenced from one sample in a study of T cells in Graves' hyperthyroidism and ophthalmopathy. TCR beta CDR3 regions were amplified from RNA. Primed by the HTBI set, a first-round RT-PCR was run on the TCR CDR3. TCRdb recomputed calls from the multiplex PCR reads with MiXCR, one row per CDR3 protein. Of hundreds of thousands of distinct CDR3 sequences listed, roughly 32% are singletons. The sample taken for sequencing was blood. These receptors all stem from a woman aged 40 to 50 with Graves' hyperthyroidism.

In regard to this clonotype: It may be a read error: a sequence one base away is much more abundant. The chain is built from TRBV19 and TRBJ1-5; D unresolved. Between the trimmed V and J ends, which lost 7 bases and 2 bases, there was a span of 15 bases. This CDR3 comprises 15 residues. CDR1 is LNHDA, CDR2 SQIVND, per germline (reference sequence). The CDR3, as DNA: TGTGCCAGTATGACGGGCGCTGAGGGCAATCAGCCCCAGCATTTT. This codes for CASMTGAEGNQPQHF.

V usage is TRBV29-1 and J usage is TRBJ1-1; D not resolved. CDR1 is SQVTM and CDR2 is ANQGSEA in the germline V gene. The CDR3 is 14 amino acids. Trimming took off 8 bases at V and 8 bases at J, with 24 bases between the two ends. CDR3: CSLARNTVGAEAFF. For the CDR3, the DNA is TGCAGCTTGGCCAGGAACACAGTCGGTGCGGAAGCTTTCTTT.

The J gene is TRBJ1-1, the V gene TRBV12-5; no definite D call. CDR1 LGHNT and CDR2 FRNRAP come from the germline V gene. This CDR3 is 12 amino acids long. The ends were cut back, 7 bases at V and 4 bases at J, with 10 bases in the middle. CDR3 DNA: TGTGCTAGTGCGAATCGGACCACTGAAGCTTTCTTT. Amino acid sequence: CASANRTTEAFF.

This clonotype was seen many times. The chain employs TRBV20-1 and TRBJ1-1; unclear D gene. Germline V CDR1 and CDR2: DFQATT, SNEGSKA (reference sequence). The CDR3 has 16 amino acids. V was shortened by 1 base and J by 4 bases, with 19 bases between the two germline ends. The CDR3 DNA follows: TGCAGTGCTAGAGTACGGGGAGGCAGCTTCTCCACTGAAGCTTTCTTT. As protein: CSARVRGGSFSTEAFF.

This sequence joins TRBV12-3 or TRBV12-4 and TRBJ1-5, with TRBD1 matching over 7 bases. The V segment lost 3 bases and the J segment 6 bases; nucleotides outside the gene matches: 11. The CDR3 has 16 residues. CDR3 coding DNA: TGTGCCAGCAGTTTGGTAGTAGGGGGCATCAGTCAGCCCCAGCATTTT. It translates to CASSLVVGGISQPQHF.

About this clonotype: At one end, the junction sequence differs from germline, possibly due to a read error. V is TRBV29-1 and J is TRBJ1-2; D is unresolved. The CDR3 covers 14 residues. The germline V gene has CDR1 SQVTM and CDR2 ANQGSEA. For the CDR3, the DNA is TGCAGCGTTGACGGCCCGGGCTCTTACTATGGCCACACCTTC. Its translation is CSVDGPGSYYGHTF.

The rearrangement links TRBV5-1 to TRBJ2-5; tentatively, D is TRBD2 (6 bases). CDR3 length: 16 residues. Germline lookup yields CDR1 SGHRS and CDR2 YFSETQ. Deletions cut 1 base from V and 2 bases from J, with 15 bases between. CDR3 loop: CASSLRDFSDQETQYF. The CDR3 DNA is TGCGCCAGCAGCTTGAGGGACTTCAGCGATCAAGAGACCCAGTACTTC.

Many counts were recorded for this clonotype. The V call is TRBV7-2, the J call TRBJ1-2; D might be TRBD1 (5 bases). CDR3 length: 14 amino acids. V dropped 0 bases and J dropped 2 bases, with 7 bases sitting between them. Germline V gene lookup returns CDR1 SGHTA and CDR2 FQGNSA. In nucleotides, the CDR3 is TGTGCCAGCAGCTTAGCGCAGGGAAACTATGGCTACACCTTC. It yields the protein CASSLAQGNYGYTF.

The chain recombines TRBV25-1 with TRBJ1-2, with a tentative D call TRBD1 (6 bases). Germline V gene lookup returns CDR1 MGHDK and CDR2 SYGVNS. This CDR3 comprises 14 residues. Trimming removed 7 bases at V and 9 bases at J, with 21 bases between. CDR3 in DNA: TGTGCCAGCAATCTGGCAGGGGTTGACTTAAGCTACACCTTC. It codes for CASNLAGVDLSYTF.

The CDR3, as DNA: TGTGCCAGCAGTTGGGGGGGGCGAGCGGAGACCCAGTACTTC. Its translation is CASSWGGRAETQYF. The rearrangement joins TRBV7-2 to TRBJ2-5; D may be TRBD2 (7 bases). Trimming left V 6 bases short and J 5 bases short, with 16 bases between. There are 14 residues in the CDR3. Germline V CDR1 and CDR2: SGHTA, FQGNSA.

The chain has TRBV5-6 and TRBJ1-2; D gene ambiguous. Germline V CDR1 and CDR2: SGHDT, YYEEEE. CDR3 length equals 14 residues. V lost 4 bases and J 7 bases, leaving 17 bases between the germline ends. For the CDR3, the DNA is TGTGCCAGCAGCCGGTGGCTATTTGGGCGTGGCTACACCTTC. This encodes CASSRWLFGRGYTF.

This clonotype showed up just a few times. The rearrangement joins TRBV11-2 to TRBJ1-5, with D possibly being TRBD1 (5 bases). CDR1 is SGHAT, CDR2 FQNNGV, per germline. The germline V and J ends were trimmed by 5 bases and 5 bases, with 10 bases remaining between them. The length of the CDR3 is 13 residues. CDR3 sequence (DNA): TGTGCCAGCAGCGGGGGGTCAGATCAGCCCCAGCATTTT. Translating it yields CASSGGSDQPQHF.

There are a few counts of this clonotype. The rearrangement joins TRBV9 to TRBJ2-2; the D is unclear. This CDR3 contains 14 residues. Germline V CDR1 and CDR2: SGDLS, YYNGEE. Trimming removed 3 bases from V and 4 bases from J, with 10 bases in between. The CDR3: CASSALLSTGELFF. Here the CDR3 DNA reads TGTGCCAGCAGCGCCCTACTAAGCACCGGGGAGCTGTTTTTT.

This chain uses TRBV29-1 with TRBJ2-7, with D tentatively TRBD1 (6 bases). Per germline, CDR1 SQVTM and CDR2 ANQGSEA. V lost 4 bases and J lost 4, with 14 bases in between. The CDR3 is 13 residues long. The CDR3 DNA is TGCAGCGTTGCTTCGGGACACCCTTACGAGCAGTACTTC. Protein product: CSVASGHPYEQYF.

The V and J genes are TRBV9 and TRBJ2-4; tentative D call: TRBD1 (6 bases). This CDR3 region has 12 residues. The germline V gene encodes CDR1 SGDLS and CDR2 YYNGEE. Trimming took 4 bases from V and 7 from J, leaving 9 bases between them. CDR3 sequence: CASSSQGNIQYF. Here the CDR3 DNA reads TGTGCCAGCAGCTCCCAGGGGAACATTCAGTACTTC.

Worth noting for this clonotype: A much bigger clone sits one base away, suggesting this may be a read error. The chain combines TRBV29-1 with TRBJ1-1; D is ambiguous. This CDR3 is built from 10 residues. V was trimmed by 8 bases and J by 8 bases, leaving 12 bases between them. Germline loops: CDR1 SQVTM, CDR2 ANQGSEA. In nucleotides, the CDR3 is TGCAGCACAGTCGATAGGGAAGCTTTCTTT. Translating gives CSTVDREAFF.

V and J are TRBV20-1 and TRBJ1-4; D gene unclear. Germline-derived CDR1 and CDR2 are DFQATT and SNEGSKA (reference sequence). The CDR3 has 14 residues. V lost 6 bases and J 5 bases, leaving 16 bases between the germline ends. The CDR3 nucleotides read TGCAGTGCCACGGATTCTAACAGAAATGAAAAACTGTTTTTT. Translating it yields CSATDSNRNEKLFF.